This paragraph covers one TCR beta chain sequence. Germline V lookup: CDR1 SGHVS, CDR2 FQNEAQ. V lost 1 base and J 2 bases, leaving 10 bases between the germline ends. The CDR3 loop spans 15 amino acids. These data belong to a study of blood T cell repertoires in COVID-19. Study details: The United States, Italy and Spain supplied acute and convalescent COVID-19 samples. Sources were T cells, B-cell-depleted T cells, or PBMCs; the material itself was cDNA or gDNA.

As originally analysed: Amplification with reference gene primers provided the estimates of nucleated cell counts. Using immunoSEQ multiplex PCR, the repertoire was profiled, and TCRdb retains in-frame clones only, with some absent. V, J and clone size derive from that table, while D and trimming were established from the DNA sequence. The table includes about 480,000 clones, about 89% detected once. Sequenced material: peripheral blood. The TCR originated in a woman aged 25 to 39 with acute or convalescent COVID-19. J is TRBJ2-3 and V is TRBV7-8; D gene ambiguous. The CDR3 sequence is CASSLGFGPTDTQYF. In DNA form, the CDR3 reads TGTGCCAGCAGCTTAGGATTTGGCCCCACAGATACGCAGTATTTT.